A single count supports the clone carrying this T cell receptor (beta chain). This sample was included in a study of Ad26.COV2.S vaccination and SARS-CoV-2 variants. The ends lost 5 bases at V and 2 bases at J; junction bases unmatched: 18. Germline V gene data show CDR1 as MRHNA and CDR2 as SNTAGT. The CDR3 is 20 amino acids. Measured with immunoSEQ multiplex PCR; TCRdb has only the in-frame clones, and not every one. The table has approximately 340,000 clones, 92% seen once. This rearrangement joins TRBV6-4 to TRBJ1-5, with TRBD1 matching 10 bases. The receptor's source is a human donor who had recovered from COVID-19. The material sequenced was peripheral blood, taken after recovery from COVID-19. The CDR3 nucleotides read TGTGCCAGCAGTCTGGGAGCCGGGACAGGGGATTTTGGGCGCAATCAGCCCCAGCATTTT. Its translation is CASSLGAGTGDFGRNQPQHF.